This T cell receptor beta chain emerged from a study of blood T cell repertoires in COVID-19. On the study more broadly: The United States, Italy and Spain provided the acute and convalescent COVID-19 samples. The cDNA or gDNA used as material had been derived from T cells, B-cell-depleted T cells, or PBMCs.

Original data processing: Reference gene primer amplification gave nucleated cell count estimates. The protocol was immunoSEQ multiplex PCR, while the TCRdb copy is restricted to in-frame clones and leaves out a portion. The V and J calls and clone size come from that table; D and trimming were worked out from the DNA. The repertoire consists of some 120,000 clones, with roughly 88% occurring once and the leading ten covering roughly 8%. The CDR3 is 15 amino acids. Germline CDR1 is SGHVS and CDR2 is FQNEAQ. With 1 base clipped from V and 7 bases from J, the junction kept 5 bases outside the gene matches.

The chain couples TRBV7-8 to TRBJ2-5, with 11 bases that match TRBD2. The source of this sequence is a man aged 50-59 years with acute or convalescent COVID-19. The specimen sequenced was peripheral blood. CDR3 nucleotide sequence: TGTGCCAGCAGCTTAGTGACTAGCGGGATGGCGACCCAGTACTTC. Protein product: CASSLVTSGMATQYF. Supplemented by reference TRBV7-8 and TRBJ2-5, the full variable domain reads GAGVSQSPRYKVAKRGQDVALRCDPISGHVSLFWYQQALGQGPEFLTYFQNEAQLDKSGLPSDRFFAERPEGSVSTLKIQRTQQEDSAVYLCASSLVTSGMATQYFGPGTRLLVL.